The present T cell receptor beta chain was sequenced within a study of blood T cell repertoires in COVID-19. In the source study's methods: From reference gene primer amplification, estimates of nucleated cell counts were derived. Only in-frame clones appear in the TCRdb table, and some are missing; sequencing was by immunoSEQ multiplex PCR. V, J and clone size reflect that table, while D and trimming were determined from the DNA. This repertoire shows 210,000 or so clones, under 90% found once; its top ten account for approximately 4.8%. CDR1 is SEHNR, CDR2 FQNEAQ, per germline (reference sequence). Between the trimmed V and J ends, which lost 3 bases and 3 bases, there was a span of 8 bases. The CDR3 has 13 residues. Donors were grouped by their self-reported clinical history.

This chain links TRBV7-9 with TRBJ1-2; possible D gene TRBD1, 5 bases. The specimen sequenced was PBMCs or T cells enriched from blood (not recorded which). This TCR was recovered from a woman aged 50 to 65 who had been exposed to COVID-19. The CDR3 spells CASSFQGDYGYTF. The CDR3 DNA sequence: TGTGCCAGCAGCTTCCAGGGTGACTATGGCTACACCTTC.